Each of the 31 T cell receptor beta chains below was sequenced from the same sample in a study of tumor and adjacent non-tumor tissue in lung cancer. RNA was extracted from bulk tissue without any cell sorting. Three rounds of nested PCR, following a modified ARM-PCR protocol, produced the TCRbeta library. TCRdb passed the multiplex PCR reads through MiXCR, listing each CDR3 protein once. Among 95,000 to 150,000 distinct CDR3 sequences, approximately 71% were seen once, and the ten largest hold roughly 13%. Sequencing was carried out using lung tumor tissue. These receptors were obtained from a man aged 25-40 years with non-small cell lung cancer.

About this clonotype itself: One end of the junction does not line up with germline, which may come from a read error. The rearrangement uses TRBV7-8 and TRBJ2-7, with a tentative D call TRBD1 (5 bases). The CDR3 has 15 amino acids. Looked up from germline, CDR1 is SGHVS and CDR2 is FQNEAQ. CDR3 region: CDSSMTESMGHEQYF. The CDR3 region has the DNA TGTGACAGCAGCATGACAGAGTCGATGGGCCACGAGCAGTACTTC.

In regard to this clonotype: Lacking the conserved final phenylalanine or tryptophan, this CDR3 likely reflects a read error. The chain joins TRBV20-1 to TRBJ2-3; no firm D call. CDR1 and CDR2 from the germline V gene are DFQATT and SNEGSKA (reference sequence). The CDR3 runs 14 residues. CDR3 region: CSARRSTGTDTQYL. CDR3 DNA sequence: TGCAGTGCTAGACGATCGACGGGCACAGATACTCAGTATCTT.

About this clonotype: The junction differs from germline at one of its ends, possibly a read error. The V gene is TRBV30, the J gene TRBJ2-1; no reliable D call. Looked up from germline, CDR1 is GTSNPN and CDR2 is SVGIG (reference sequence). The length of the CDR3 is 13 residues. The CDR3 DNA follows: TGTGCCTGGGGTGGGGATACCTACAATGAGCTGTTCTTC. Translation: CAWGGDTYNELFF.

This clonotype showed up just once. The chain couples TRBV7-3 to TRBJ2-3, with D tentatively TRBD1 (6 bases). V was trimmed by 4 bases and J by 6 bases, leaving 17 bases between them. In germline, CDR1 is SGHTA, CDR2 FQGTGA. This CDR3 comprises 15 residues. The CDR3 region has the DNA TGTGCCAGCAGCTCAACGGGCAGGGGCGCTGATACGCAGTATTTT. Its translation is CASSSTGRGADTQYF.

The table lists this clonotype with many counts. The V gene is TRBV10-3, the J gene TRBJ2-3, with 7 nucleotides matching TRBD2. Germline V lookup: CDR1 ENHRY, CDR2 SYGVKD. This CDR3 is built from 14 residues. V lost 11 bases and J lost 3; bases outside the gene matches: 11. In DNA form, the CDR3 reads TGTGCCGTCGGATGGGGGGGGTTTACAGATACGCAGTATTTT. Amino acid sequence: CAVGWGGFTDTQYF.

Points on this clonotype: As the CDR3 is not closed by the conserved phenylalanine or tryptophan, this likely results from a read error. The genes are TRBV20-1 and TRBJ1-1; the D is unclear. Trimming stripped 4 bases from V and 6 bases from J, with 9 bases between. In germline, CDR1 is DFQATT, CDR2 SNEGSKA (reference sequence). This CDR3 region has 11 residues. CDR3 protein: CSATSGAEAFL. The CDR3 DNA reads TGCAGTGCTACTTCTGGAGCTGAAGCTTTCTTA.

For this clonotype: One end of the junction fails to match germline, which may point to a read error. This sequence joins TRBV6-2 or TRBV6-3 and TRBJ1-3, with D perhaps matching TRBD1 (6 bases). This CDR3 comprises 17 residues. Germline V gives CDR1 MNHEY, CDR2 SVGEGT. In DNA form, the CDR3 reads TGTGCCACCAGTTGGGACACCCGAGGCTACTCTGGAAACACTATATATTTT. This sequence encodes CATSWDTRGYSGNTIYF.

Points on this clonotype: A read error may produce the germline difference seen at one junction end. This chain links TRBV6-5 with TRBJ2-5; the match to TRBD1 covers 7 bases. Germline-derived CDR1 and CDR2 are MNHEY and SVGAGI. This CDR3 has 14 residues. This chain's CDR3 is CANSLGGRGETQYF. DNA of the CDR3: TGTGCCAACAGTCTGGGTGGCAGGGGGGAGACCCAGTACTTC.

Concerning this clonotype itself: A much larger clone lies one base from this, so it may be a read error. The rearrangement joins TRBV4-2 to TRBJ2-3; TRBD2 is a possible D gene (6 bases). This CDR3 contains 18 residues. Germline loops: CDR1 LGHNA, CDR2 YNFKEQ. Trimming took 4 bases from V and 4 from J, leaving 24 bases between them. CDR3 nucleotide sequence: TGTGCCAGCAGCCCGGGCGCAACTCTAGGACTACGCGCAGATACGCAGTATTTT. As protein: CASSPGATLGLRADTQYF.

Details on this clonotype: In this CDR3 the conserved last residue, phenylalanine or tryptophan, is missing, so a read error is likely. V is TRBV6-5 and J is TRBJ2-3; the D gene is possibly TRBD2 (6 bases). CDR1 and CDR2 (germline): MNHEY, SVGAGI. CDR3 length equals 15 residues. As DNA, the CDR3 is TGTGCCAGCATTTACTCTGGGGGGAGCGCAGATACGCAGTATGTT. Its translation: CASIYSGGSADTQYV.

Comments on this clonotype: This may be a read error, as it is one base from a much larger clone. The conserved final phenylalanine or tryptophan is absent from the CDR3, which likely points to a read error. V and J are TRBV6-1 and TRBJ2-7; D not resolved. The CDR3 totals 14 residues. V lost 4 bases, J lost 1 base, and 11 bases lay in between. The germline V gene has CDR1 MNHNS and CDR2 SASEGT. This CDR3 is CASSADMVSYEQYL. The DNA for the CDR3 is TGTGCCAGCAGTGCCGACATGGTATCCTACGAGCAGTACCTC.

This clonotype was detected only once. The CDR3: CASSLMGLTTDTQYF. The CDR3 nucleotides read TGTGCCAGCAGCCTCATGGGACTGACAACAGATACGCAGTATTTT. This rearrangement joins TRBV5-6 to TRBJ2-3, with D perhaps TRBD2 (6 bases). CDR1 is SGHDT and CDR2 is YYEEEE in the germline V gene. This CDR3 is built from 15 residues. Trimming left V 4 bases short and J 3 bases short, with 15 bases between.

Of note for this clonotype: One end of the junction is discordant with germline, which a read error may explain. The J gene is TRBJ2-5, the V gene TRBV28; 8 nucleotides line up with TRBD2. Germline V gene sequence: CDR1 MDHEN, CDR2 SYDVKM. The CDR3 is 15 residues long. Here the CDR3 DNA reads TGTGTCAGCAGGTTCCTAGCGGGCGTAGGAGAGACCCAGTACTTC. The encoded protein is CVSRFLAGVGETQYF. Filled out from reference TRBV28 and TRBJ2-5, the complete variable domain reads DVKVTQSSRYLVKRTGEKVFLECVQDMDHENMFWYRQDPGLGLRLIYFSYDVKMKEKGDIPEGYSVSREKKERFSLILESASTNQTSMYLCVSRFLAGVGETQYFGPGTRLLVL.

As regards this clonotype: At one boundary the junction diverges from the germline segment, which might be a read error. The V and J genes are TRBV4-3 and TRBJ2-2, with TRBD1 identical over 10 bases. This CDR3 is 16 amino acids long. Germline V gives CDR1 LGHNA, CDR2 YSLEER. The CDR3 sequence is CTSNLGTGVNTGELFF. CDR3 DNA: TGCACCAGCAACCTTGGGACAGGGGTGAACACCGGGGAGCTGTTTTTT.

For this clonotype: An end of the junction differs from the germline gene, which may be a read error. The rearrangement uses TRBV11-3 and TRBJ2-1; 7 bases map to TRBD2. Germline assignment: CDR1 SGHNT and CDR2 YENEEA. The CDR3 extends over 14 amino acids. The CDR3 DNA reads TGTCCCAGCAGCTTAGGGTGGGGGAGGGATGAGCAGTTCTTC. Protein product: CPSSLGWGRDEQFF. The full variable domain, its missing parts supplied by reference TRBV11-3 and TRBJ2-1, is EAGVVQSPRYKIIEKKQPVAFWCNPISGHNTLYWYLQNLGQGPELLIRYENEEAVDDSQLPKDRFSAERLKGVDSTLKIQPAELGDSAVYLCPSSLGWGRDEQFFGPGTRLTVL.

Relative to its sample, this clonotype is medium-sized (0.01 to 0.1%). V and J are TRBV4-1 and TRBJ1-6; D is uncertain. The CDR3 has 15 amino acids. Trimming took 1 base from V and 7 from J, leaving 11 bases between them. Germline CDR1 is MGHRA and CDR2 is YSYEKL. The CDR3 coding sequence is TGCGCCAGCAGCCAAGTTCCACGGAGGAATTCACCCCTCCACTTT. Translation: CASSQVPRRNSPLHF.

This clonotype was seen just once. At one of its ends the junction is not consistent with the germline gene, which may arise from a read error. This sequence joins TRBV6-5 and TRBJ2-7; no reliable D call. The germline gives CDR1 MNHEY, CDR2 SVGAGI. The CDR3 consists of 15 residues. CDR3 in DNA: TGTGCCAGCAGCTTGATTCCGGGCAATTCCTACGAGCACTACTTC. Its protein product is CASSLIPGNSYEHYF.

Worth noting for this clonotype: Just one base apart from a much larger clone, this may be a read error. The chain recombines TRBV6-2 or TRBV6-3 with TRBJ2-5; tentatively, D is TRBD2 (6 bases). CDR1 MNHEY and CDR2 SVGEGT come from the germline V gene. The CDR3 length is 16 residues. The V gene lost 7 bases and the J gene lost 1 base, with 19 bases spanning the gap. The CDR3 sequence: CASNSLPGLVQETQYF. The CDR3 nucleotides read TGTGCCAGCAATTCACTGCCGGGACTTGTCCAAGAGACCCAGTACTTC.

This clonotype was found a few times. The chain uses TRBV5-1 and TRBJ2-1; D not resolved. There are 16 residues in the CDR3. V lost 1 base and J lost 2, with 13 bases in between. The germline CDR1 and CDR2 sequences are SGHRS and YFSETQ. The CDR3 loop is CASSLNRAVTYNEQFF. The CDR3 nucleotides read TGCGCCAGCAGCTTGAATAGGGCCGTCACCTACAATGAGCAGTTCTTC.

There are many counts of this clonotype. In DNA form, the CDR3 reads TGCGCCAGCAGCCAAGAGTCCGGGGGGGCGGCAGATACGCAGTATTTT. This sequence encodes CASSQESGGAADTQYF. V gene TRBV4-1 combines with J gene TRBJ2-3, with 8 positions matching TRBD2. Germline CDR1 MGHRA, CDR2 YSYEKL. J was trimmed by 4 bases and V by 0 bases; bases with no gene match: 6. This CDR3 region has 16 residues.

Worth noting for this clonotype: A junction boundary mismatches the germline segment, possibly from a read error. The chain recombines TRBV11-2 with TRBJ2-1; TRBD2 matches at 7 bases. The CDR3 has 16 amino acids. Germline-derived CDR1 and CDR2 are SGHAT and FQNNGV. CDR3 region: CANSSPGGVRSSEQFF. CDR3 bases: TGTGCCAACAGCTCCCCGGGGGGAGTGAGGTCAAGTGAGCAGTTCTTC.

A word on this clonotype: Sequence at one end of the junction differs from germline and may be a read error. V is TRBV11-2 and J is TRBJ2-1, with 11 bases fitting TRBD2. Per the germline V gene, CDR1 is SGHAT and CDR2 is FQNNGV. This CDR3 is built from 15 residues. Here the CDR3 reads CASSSTGLAAGEQFF. The DNA for the CDR3 is TGTGCCAGTAGCTCTACGGGACTAGCGGCAGGGGAGCAGTTCTTC.

For this clonotype: This may come from a read error, since a much larger clone is one base off. The DNA is left out, because the CDR3 cannot be placed on it with certainty; the CDR3 is given as TCRdb lists it. The CDR3: CSVAGGAAGEKLVF. This chain joins TRBV29-1 and TRBJ1-4; the table's D call of TRBD1 was not tested on the DNA. The CDR3 comprises 14 residues, both ends counted. Per germline, CDR1 SQVTM and CDR2 ANQGSEA.

This clonotype has more than one count but fewer than ten. The chain recombines TRBV7-9 with TRBJ2-7; D is perhaps TRBD1 or TRBD2 (5 bases each). This CDR3 spans 16 amino acids. Germline V lookup: CDR1 SEHNR, CDR2 FQNEAQ (reference sequence). Deletions cut 5 bases from V and 4 bases from J, with 21 bases between. The CDR3 DNA is TGTGCCAGCAGCCCCGATCGGGGCAGGAAATTATACGAGCAGTACTTC. Translated, it gives CASSPDRGRKLYEQYF.

Ten or more counts support this clonotype. J is TRBJ1-1 and V is TRBV4-2; D gene uncertain. V was pared by 0 bases and J by 7 bases, with 9 bases between. The CDR3 contains 13 residues. CDR1 LGHNA and CDR2 YNFKEQ come from the germline V gene. CDR3 protein: CASSQEQTGEAFF. The DNA for the CDR3 is TGTGCCAGCAGCCAAGAACAGACGGGTGAAGCTTTCTTT.

A note on this clonotype: The junction differs from germline at one of its ends, possibly a read error. V usage is TRBV12-3 or TRBV12-4 and J usage is TRBJ2-2; D not resolved. The CDR3 has 16 residues. The CDR3 protein is CASTSRVTTNTEELFF. CDR3 in DNA: TGTGCCAGCACCTCCCGGGTCACAACGAACACCGAGGAGCTGTTTTTT.

Details on this clonotype: Because the CDR3 is missing its conserved closing phenylalanine or tryptophan, this is likely a read error. The J gene is TRBJ2-1, the V gene TRBV4-2, with 14 bases lining up with TRBD2. CDR3 length equals 18 residues. Per germline, CDR1 LGHNA and CDR2 YNFKEQ. V was clipped by 1 base and J by 2 bases; unmatched bases: 4. The CDR3 DNA reads as TGTGCCAGCAGCCAAGGACTAGCGGGAGGGCCCGCCTACAATGAGCAGTTCTTA. Its protein is CASSQGLAGGPAYNEQFL.

This clonotype occurred many times. As DNA, the CDR3 is TGCAGTGCTGGCACGGAGTGGGGCTACAATGAGCAGTTCTTC. As protein: CSAGTEWGYNEQFF. V gene TRBV20-1 combines with J gene TRBJ2-1, with D uncertain. V gave up 5 bases and J gave up 3 bases, with 14 bases separating them. This CDR3 region has 14 residues. CDR1 and CDR2 (germline): DFQATT, SNEGSKA (reference sequence).

As for this clonotype: This clone may be a read error of a much larger clone one base away. This chain joins TRBV13 and TRBJ2-7; TRBD2 matches at 7 bases. The CDR3 is 14 amino acids. The V and J ends lost 4 bases and 1 base, in that order; junction bases with no gene match: 4. Germline CDR1 is PRHDT and CDR2 is FYEKMQ (reference sequence). CDR3 nucleotide sequence: TGTGCCAGCAGCTGGATTAGCGGGTCCTACGAGCAGTACTTC. Translation gives CASSWISGSYEQYF.

This clonotype is termed medium-sized. CDR3 loop: CSVRDPGELFF. CDR3 bases: TGCAGCGTTCGGGACCCCGGGGAGCTGTTTTTT. V and J are TRBV29-1 and TRBJ2-2; D is perhaps TRBD1 or TRBD2 (5 bases each). V was trimmed by 5 bases and J by 6 bases, leaving 7 bases between them. CDR1 and CDR2 (germline): SQVTM, ANQGSEA. The CDR3 has 11 residues.

In this sample, this clonotype turned up a few times. In this CDR3 the conserved last residue, phenylalanine or tryptophan, is missing, so a read error is likely. Written as DNA, the CDR3 is TGTGCCAGCAGCCAAGTACAAGCTAGCGGGAGCTCCTACGAGCAGTACTCC. Translating it yields CASSQVQASGSSYEQYS. The rearrangement joins TRBV4-2 to TRBJ2-7; 10 nucleotides align to TRBD2. CDR1 and CDR2 (germline): LGHNA, YNFKEQ. The CDR3 runs to 17 residues. With V trimmed by 1 base and J by 0 bases, 6 bases remained unmatched.